Shown below are 10 T cell receptor beta chains from a single sample sequenced in a study of T cells after posttransplantation cyclophosphamide (TCRdb year 2016). Library preparation used the immunoSEQ multiplex PCR assay. TCRdb retrieved this table from immuneACCESS and kept in-frame rearrangements only. Not all clones are present; in checked studies, unresolved V genes account for under half, and no reason is known for the remainder. The table records fewer than 40,000 clones for this sample, and not one of them appears only once. Of the sample, 5.5% to 8.5% falls within the top ten clones. Sequencing input: PBMCs. The source of these receptors is a woman aged 45 to 65 in good health and a related stem cell transplant donor.

There are many counts of this clone. The chain joins TRBV7-6 to TRBJ2-7; D is possibly TRBD1 or TRBD2 (7 bases each). CDR1 is SGHVS, CDR2 FNYEAQ, per germline. Trimming shortened V by 3 bases and J by 7 bases, and 13 bases separated the two germline ends. The CDR3 has 13 residues. The chain's CDR3 is CASSFYRGGEQYF. CDR3 in DNA: TGTGCCAGCAGCTTCTACAGGGGAGGGGAGCAGTACTTC.

This clone occurred a few times. The chain is built from TRBV24-1 and TRBJ2-2, with 11 bases aligning to TRBD2. The CDR3 sequence is 18 residues long. From germline, CDR1 is KGHDR and CDR2 SFDVKD. The ends lost 1 base at V and 1 base at J; junction bases unmatched: 4. In nucleotides, the CDR3 is TGTGCCACCAGTGATTTAGCGACTAGCGGGGAGAACACCGGGGAGCTGTTTTTT. It translates to CATSDLATSGENTGELFF.

This clone was recorded at least ten times. J is TRBJ1-2 and V is TRBV7-9, with 7 bases identical to TRBD1. CDR3 size: 14 residues. CDR1 and CDR2 from the germline V gene are SEHNR and FQNEAQ (reference sequence). V lost 1 base to trimming and J lost 4 bases; unmatched junction nucleotides: 3. The CDR3 loop is CASSLGGQSYGYTF. Written as DNA, the CDR3 is TGTGCCAGCAGCTTAGGGGGACAGAGCTATGGCTACACCTTC.

In its sample, this clone was seen many times. The chain employs TRBV9 and TRBJ2-1; D is unresolved. This CDR3 has 14 amino acids. Germline V lookup: CDR1 SGDLS, CDR2 YYNGEE. V lost 3 bases, J lost 0 bases, and 7 bases lay in between. CDR3 amino acids: CASSAAISYNEQFF. CDR3 DNA: TGTGCCAGCAGCGCCGCGATCTCCTACAATGAGCAGTTCTTC.

In its sample, this clone was seen a few times. The chain couples TRBV12-3 or TRBV12-4 to TRBJ2-3, with TRBD1 as a possible D gene (5 bases). There are 12 residues in the CDR3. Trimming left V 1 base short and J 8 bases short, with 7 bases between. The CDR3 loop is CASSLGGGTQYF. CDR3 DNA sequence: TGTGCCAGCAGTTTAGGGGGCGGTACGCAGTATTTT.

This clone has a count of ten or more. The chain employs TRBV18 and TRBJ1-1; TRBD1 aligns across 11 bases. Losses at the gene ends were 5 bases for V and 2 bases for J; bases not matched to a gene: 4. The CDR3 spans 15 residues. Germline V gene sequence: CDR1 KGHSH, CDR2 LQKENI. The DNA of the CDR3 is TGTGCCAGCTCAGACGGGACAGGGGGTAACACTGAAGCTTTCTTT. Translating it yields CASSDGTGGNTEAFF.

In its sample, this clone was seen many times. This sequence joins TRBV28 and TRBJ1-1; possible D gene TRBD1, 6 bases. Germline lookup yields CDR1 MDHEN and CDR2 SYDVKM. The CDR3 length is 14 residues. Trimming left V 6 bases short and J 6 bases short, with 17 bases between. The CDR3 is CASRSVQGQSEAFF. In nucleotides, the CDR3 is TGTGCCAGCAGGAGTGTACAGGGCCAGTCTGAAGCTTTCTTT.

This clone was picked up many times. The chain uses TRBV6-5 and TRBJ2-7; TRBD2 might be the D (5 bases). The V end lost 6 bases, the J end lost 2 bases, and 14 bases lay between the germline ends. This CDR3 spans 14 amino acids. CDR1 is MNHEY and CDR2 is SVGAGI in the germline V gene. DNA for the CDR3: TGTGCCAGCAGGACCGCACTAGTGACCTACGAGCAGTACTTC. Amino acids: CASRTALVTYEQYF.

This clone has ten or more counts. This chain uses TRBV6-1 with TRBJ2-7; no firm D call. The CDR3 sequence is 16 residues long. V lost 1 base to trimming and J lost 0 bases, with 13 bases between them. The V gene's germline CDR1 is MNHNS and CDR2 SASEGT. The CDR3 loop is CASSEGRLSYSYEQYF. DNA of the CDR3: TGTGCCAGCAGTGAAGGTCGCCTGTCCTACTCCTACGAGCAGTACTTC.

This clone was seen at least ten times. The rearrangement uses TRBV18 and TRBJ2-1; 12 bases fit TRBD1. The germline V gene encodes CDR1 KGHSH and CDR2 LQKENI. This CDR3 is built from 15 residues. V lost 8 bases and J lost 6; bases outside the gene matches: 8. The CDR3 protein is CASTTRDRGRNEQFF. The CDR3 nucleotides read TGTGCCAGCACAACCCGGGACAGGGGGCGCAATGAGCAGTTCTTC.